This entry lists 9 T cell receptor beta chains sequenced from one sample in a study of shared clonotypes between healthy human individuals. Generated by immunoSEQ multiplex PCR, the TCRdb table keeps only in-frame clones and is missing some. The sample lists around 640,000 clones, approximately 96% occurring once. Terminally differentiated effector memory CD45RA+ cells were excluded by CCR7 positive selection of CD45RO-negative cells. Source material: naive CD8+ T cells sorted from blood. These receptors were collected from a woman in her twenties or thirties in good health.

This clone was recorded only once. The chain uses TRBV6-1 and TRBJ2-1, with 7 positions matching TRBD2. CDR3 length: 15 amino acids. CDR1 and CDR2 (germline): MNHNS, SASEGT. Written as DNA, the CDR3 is TGTGCTTCGGGGGGTATGGGGACCTCCTACAATGAGCAGTTCTTC. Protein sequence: CASGGMGTSYNEQFF.

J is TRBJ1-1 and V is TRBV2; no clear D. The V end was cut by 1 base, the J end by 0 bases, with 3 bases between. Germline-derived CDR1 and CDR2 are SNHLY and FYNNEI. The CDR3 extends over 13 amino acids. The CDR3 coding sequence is TGTGCCAGCAGTGAAGGTCTGAACACTGAAGCTTTCTTT. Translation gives CASSEGLNTEAFF.

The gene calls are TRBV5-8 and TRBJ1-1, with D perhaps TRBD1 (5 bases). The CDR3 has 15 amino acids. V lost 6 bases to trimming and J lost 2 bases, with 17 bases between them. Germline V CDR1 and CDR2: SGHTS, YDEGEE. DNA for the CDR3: TGTGCCAGCAAACCGCGGGGGGTTCTTAACACTGAAGCTTTCTTT. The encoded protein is CASKPRGVLNTEAFF.

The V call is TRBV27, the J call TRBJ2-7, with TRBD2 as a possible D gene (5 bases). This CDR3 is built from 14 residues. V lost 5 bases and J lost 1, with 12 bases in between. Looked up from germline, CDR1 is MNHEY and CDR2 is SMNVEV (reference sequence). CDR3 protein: CASSPRGLSYEQYF. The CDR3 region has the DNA TGTGCCAGCAGTCCGCGCGGACTGTCCTACGAGCAGTACTTC.

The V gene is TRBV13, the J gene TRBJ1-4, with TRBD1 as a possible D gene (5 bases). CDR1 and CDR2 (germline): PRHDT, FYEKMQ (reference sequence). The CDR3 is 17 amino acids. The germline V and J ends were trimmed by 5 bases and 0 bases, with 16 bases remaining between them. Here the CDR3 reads CASSATGTHATNEKLFF. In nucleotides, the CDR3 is TGTGCCAGCAGCGCTACCGGGACGCACGCAACTAATGAAAAACTGTTTTTT.

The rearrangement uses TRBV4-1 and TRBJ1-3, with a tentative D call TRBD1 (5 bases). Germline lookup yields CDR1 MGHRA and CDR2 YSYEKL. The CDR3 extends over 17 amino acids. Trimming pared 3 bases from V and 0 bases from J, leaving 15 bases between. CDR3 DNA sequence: TGCGCCAGCAGCCAGACCGGGACTCGGGACTCTGGAAACACCATATATTTT. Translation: CASSQTGTRDSGNTIYF.

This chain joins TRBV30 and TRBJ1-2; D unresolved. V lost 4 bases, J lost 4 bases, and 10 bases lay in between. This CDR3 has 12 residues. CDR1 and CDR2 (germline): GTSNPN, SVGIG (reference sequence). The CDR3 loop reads CAWNVQAYGYTF. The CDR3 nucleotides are TGTGCCTGGAATGTGCAGGCCTATGGCTACACCTTC. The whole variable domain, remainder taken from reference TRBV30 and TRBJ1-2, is SQTIHQWPATLVQPVGSPLSLECTVEGTSNPNLYWYRQAAGRGLQLLFYSVGIGQISSEVPQNLSASRPQDRQFILSSKKLLLSDSGFYLCAWNVQAYGYTFGSGTRLTVV.

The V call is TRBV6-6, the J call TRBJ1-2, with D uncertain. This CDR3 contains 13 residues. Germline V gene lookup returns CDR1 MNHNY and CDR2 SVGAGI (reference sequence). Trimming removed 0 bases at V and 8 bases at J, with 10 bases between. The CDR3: CASSYSAGGGYTF. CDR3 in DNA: TGTGCCAGCAGTTACTCGGCAGGCGGGGGCTACACCTTC.

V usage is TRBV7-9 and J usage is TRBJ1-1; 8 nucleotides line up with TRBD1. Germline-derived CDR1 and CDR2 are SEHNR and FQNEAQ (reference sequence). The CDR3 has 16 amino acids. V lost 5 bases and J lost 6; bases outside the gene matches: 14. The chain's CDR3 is CASSRFPTGGEAEAFF. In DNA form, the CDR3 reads TGTGCCAGCAGCCGTTTTCCTACAGGGGGAGAAGCTGAAGCTTTCTTT.